The entry below gives a single T cell receptor (beta chain) sequence along with its context. Its target is unknown. The sample belongs to a study of blood T cells in healthy people across ages. Whole-study results and caveats: The study found more naive CD4+ cells and higher diversity in long-lived than aged donors.

V was clipped by 3 bases and J by 4 bases, with 14 bases between them. Germline lookup yields CDR1 SGHRS and CDR2 YFSETQ. This CDR3 spans 15 amino acids. A sample-barcoded 5' primer and a J-beta primer mix were used in a second PCR of roughly 6 to 12 cycles. TCRdb re-analysed the 5' RACE reads in MiXCR, keeping a single row per CDR3 protein. Of about 650,000 distinct CDR3 sequences listed, around 50% are singletons. The sequencing sample was made of blood. This clonotype was obtained from a woman of 80 years or more in good health. The chain combines TRBV5-1 with TRBJ2-4; D assignment may be TRBD1 or TRBD2 (5 bases each). The CDR3 loop is CASSWGKGTKNIQYF. CDR3 coding DNA: TGCGCCAGCAGCTGGGGAAAAGGGACGAAAAACATTCAGTACTTC.